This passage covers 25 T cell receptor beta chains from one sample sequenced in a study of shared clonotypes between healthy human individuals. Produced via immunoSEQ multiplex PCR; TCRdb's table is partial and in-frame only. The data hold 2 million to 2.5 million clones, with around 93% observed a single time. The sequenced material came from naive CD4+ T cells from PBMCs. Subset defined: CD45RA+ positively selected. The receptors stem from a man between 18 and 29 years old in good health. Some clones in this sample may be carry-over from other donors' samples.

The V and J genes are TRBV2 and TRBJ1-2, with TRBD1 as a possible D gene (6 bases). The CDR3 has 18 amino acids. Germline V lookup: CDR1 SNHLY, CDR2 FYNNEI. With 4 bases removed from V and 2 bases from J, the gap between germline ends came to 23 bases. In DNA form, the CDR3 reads TGTGCCAGCAGTGTCCTCCGGGACAAAGCAGGGTCCAACTATGGCTACACCTTC. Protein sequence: CASSVLRDKAGSNYGYTF.

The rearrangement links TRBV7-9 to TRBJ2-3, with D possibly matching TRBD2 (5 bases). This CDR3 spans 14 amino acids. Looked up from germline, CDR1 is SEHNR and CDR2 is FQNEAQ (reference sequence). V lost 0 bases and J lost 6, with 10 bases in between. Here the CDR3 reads CASSLAGDPDTQYF. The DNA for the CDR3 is TGTGCCAGCAGCTTAGCGGGAGATCCCGATACGCAGTATTTT.

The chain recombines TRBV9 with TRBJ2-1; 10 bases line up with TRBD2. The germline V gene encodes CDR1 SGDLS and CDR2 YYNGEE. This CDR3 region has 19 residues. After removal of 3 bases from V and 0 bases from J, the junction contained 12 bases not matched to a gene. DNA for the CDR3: TGTGCCAGCAGCGGCGAGGGGGGGACTAGCGACCACTCCTACAATGAGCAGTTCTTC. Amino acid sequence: CASSGEGGTSDHSYNEQFF.

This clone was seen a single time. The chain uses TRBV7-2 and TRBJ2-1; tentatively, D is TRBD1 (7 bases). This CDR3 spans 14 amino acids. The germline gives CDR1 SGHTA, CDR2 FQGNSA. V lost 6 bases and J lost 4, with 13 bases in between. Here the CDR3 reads CASSRETGYNEQFF. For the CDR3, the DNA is TGTGCCAGCAGTCGGGAGACAGGGTACAATGAGCAGTTCTTC.

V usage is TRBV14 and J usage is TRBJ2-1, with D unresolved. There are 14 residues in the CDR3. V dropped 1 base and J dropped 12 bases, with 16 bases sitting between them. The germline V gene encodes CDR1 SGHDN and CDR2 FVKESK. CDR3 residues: CASSQGPGPGRQFF. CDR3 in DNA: TGTGCCAGCAGCCAAGGACCCGGGCCTGGAAGGCAGTTCTTC.

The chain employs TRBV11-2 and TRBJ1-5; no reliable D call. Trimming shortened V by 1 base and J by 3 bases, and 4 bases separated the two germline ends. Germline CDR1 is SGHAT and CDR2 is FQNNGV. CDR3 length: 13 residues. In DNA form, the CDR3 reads TGTGCCAGCAGCTTAGTGGTCAATCAGCCCCAGCATTTT. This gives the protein CASSLVVNQPQHF.

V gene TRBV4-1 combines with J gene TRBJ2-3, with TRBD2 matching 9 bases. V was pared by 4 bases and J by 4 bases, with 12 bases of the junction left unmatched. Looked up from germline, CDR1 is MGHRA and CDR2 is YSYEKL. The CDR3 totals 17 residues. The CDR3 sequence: CASSLGWVAGAADTQYF. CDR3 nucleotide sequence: TGCGCCAGCAGCCTGGGTTGGGTAGCGGGAGCCGCAGATACGCAGTATTTT.

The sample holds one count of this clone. CDR3 DNA sequence: TGTGCCAGCAGCCCCGGGACGGAATATGGCTACACCTTC. It specifies CASSPGTEYGYTF. The chain combines TRBV5-6 with TRBJ1-2; weak D call: TRBD1 (5 bases). V was shortened by 4 bases and J by 5 bases, with 12 bases between the two germline ends. CDR3 size: 13 residues. Germline V CDR1 and CDR2: SGHDT, YYEEEE.

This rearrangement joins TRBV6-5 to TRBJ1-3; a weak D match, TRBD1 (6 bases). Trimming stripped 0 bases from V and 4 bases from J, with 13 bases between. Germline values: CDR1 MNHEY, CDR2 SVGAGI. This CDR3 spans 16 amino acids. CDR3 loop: CASSYSGTPMGNTIYF. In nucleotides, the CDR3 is TGTGCCAGCAGTTACTCAGGGACACCGATGGGAAACACCATATATTTT.

The CDR3 nucleotides are TGCGCCAGCAGCTGGGACCCGGGACAGGGGATTAACTATGGCTACACCTTC. Its translation: CASSWDPGQGINYGYTF. The chain couples TRBV5-1 to TRBJ1-2, with TRBD1 matching 10 bases. CDR1 and CDR2 (germline): SGHRS, YFSETQ. V lost 3 bases to trimming and J lost 1 base; unmatched junction nucleotides: 9. The CDR3 sequence is 17 residues long.

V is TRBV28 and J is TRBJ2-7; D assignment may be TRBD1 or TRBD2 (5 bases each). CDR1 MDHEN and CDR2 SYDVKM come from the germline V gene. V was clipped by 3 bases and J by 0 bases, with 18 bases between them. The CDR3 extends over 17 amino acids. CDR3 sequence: CASSFRGLDSNSYEQYF. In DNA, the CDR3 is TGTGCCAGCAGTTTCCGGGGTTTAGACAGCAACTCCTACGAGCAGTACTTC.

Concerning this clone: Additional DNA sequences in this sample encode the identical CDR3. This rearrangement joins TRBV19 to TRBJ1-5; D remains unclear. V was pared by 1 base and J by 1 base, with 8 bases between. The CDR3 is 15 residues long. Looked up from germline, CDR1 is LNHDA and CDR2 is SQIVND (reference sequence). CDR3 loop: CASSIGGFSNQPQHF. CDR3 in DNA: TGTGCCAGTAGTATAGGTGGTTTCAGCAATCAGCCCCAGCATTTT.

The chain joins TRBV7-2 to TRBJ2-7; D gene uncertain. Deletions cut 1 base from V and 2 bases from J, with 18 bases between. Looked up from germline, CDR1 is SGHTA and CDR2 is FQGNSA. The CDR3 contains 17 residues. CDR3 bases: TGTGCCAGCAGCTTAGTTCCCTTTCGGGTTCAAACCTACGAGCAGTACTTC. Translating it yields CASSLVPFRVQTYEQYF.

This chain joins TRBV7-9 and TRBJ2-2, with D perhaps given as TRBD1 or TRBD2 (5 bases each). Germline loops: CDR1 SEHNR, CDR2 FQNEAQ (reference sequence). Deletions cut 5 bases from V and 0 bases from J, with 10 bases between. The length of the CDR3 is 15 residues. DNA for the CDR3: TGTGCCAGCAGCACCGGGACCCCGAACACCGGGGAGCTGTTTTTT. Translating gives CASSTGTPNTGELFF.

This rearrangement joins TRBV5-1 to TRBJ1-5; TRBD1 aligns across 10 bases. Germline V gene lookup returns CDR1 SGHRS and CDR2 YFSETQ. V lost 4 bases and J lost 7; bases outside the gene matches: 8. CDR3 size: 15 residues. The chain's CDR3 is CASSPGTGDRQPQHF. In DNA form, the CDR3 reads TGCGCCAGCAGCCCCGGGACAGGGGACCGACAGCCCCAGCATTTT. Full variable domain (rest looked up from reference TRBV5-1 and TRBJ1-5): KAGVTQTPRYLIKTRGQQVTLSCSPISGHRSVSWYQQTPGQGLQFLFEYFSETQRNKGNFPGRFSGRQFSNSRSEMNVSTLELGDSALYLCASSPGTGDRQPQHFGDGTRLSIL.

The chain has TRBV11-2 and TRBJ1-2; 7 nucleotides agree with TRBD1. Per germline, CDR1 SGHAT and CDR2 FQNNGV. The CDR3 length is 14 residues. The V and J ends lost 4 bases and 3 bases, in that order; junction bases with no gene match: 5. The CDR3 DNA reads TGTGCCAGCAGCTCCCCACAGGGGCACTATGGCTACACCTTC. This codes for CASSSPQGHYGYTF.

Written as DNA, the CDR3 is TGTGCCAGCAGGAACAGGACGAGGACGGCCAAAAACATTCAGTACTTC. Protein: CASRNRTRTAKNIQYF. J is TRBJ2-4 and V is TRBV7-6; perhaps TRBD1 as D (5 bases). CDR1 and CDR2 (germline): SGHVS, FNYEAQ. The ends were cut back, 6 bases at V and 1 base at J, with 16 bases in the middle. The CDR3 is 16 amino acids.

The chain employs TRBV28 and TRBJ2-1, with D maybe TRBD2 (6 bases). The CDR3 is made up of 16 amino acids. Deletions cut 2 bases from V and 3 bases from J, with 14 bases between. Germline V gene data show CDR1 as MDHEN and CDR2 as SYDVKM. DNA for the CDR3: TGTGCCAGCAGTTTACCCGGAATGGGGGGCTACAATGAGCAGTTCTTC. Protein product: CASSLPGMGGYNEQFF.

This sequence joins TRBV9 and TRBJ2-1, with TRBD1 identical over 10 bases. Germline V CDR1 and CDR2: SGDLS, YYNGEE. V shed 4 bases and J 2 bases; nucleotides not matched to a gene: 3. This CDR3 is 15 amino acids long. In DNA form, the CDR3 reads TGTGCCAGCAGCAGGGACAGGGGTCCCTACAATGAGCAGTTCTTC. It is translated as CASSRDRGPYNEQFF.

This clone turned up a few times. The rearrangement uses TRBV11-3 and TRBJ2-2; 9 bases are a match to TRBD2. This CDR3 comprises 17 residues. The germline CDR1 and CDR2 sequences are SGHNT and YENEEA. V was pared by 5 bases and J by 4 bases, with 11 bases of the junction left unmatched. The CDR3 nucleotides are TGTGCCAGCAGCCCGACTAGCGGCCACTTGGCCACCGGGGAGCTGTTTTTT. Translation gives CASSPTSGHLATGELFF. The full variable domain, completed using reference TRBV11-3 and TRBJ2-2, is EAGVVQSPRYKIIEKKQPVAFWCNPISGHNTLYWYLQNLGQGPELLIRYENEEAVDDSQLPKDRFSAERLKGVDSTLKIQPAELGDSAVYLCASSPTSGHLATGELFFGEGSRLTVL.

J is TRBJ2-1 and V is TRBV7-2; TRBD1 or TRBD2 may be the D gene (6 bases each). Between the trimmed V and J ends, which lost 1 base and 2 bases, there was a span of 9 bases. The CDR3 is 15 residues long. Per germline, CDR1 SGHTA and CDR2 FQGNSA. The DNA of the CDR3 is TGTGCCAGCAGCTTAGATGGGGGGCCCTACAATGAGCAGTTCTTC. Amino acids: CASSLDGGPYNEQFF.

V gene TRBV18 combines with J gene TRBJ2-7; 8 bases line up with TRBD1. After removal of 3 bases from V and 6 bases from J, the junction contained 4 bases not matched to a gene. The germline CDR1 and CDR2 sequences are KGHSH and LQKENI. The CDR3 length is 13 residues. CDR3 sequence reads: CASSPPDRGEQYF. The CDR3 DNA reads TGTGCCAGCTCACCCCCCGACAGGGGCGAGCAGTACTTC. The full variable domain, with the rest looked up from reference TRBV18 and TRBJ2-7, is NAGVMQNPRHLVRRRGQEARLRCSPMKGHSHVYWYRQLPEEGLKFMVYLQKENIIDESGMPKERFSAEFPKEGPSILRIQQVVRGDSAAYFCASSPPDRGEQYFGPGTRLTVT.

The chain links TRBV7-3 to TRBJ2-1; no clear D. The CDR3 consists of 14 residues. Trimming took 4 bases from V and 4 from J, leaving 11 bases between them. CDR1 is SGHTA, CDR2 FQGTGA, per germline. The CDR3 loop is CASSSGPLYNEQFF. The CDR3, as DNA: TGTGCCAGCAGCTCGGGTCCCTTATACAATGAGCAGTTCTTC.

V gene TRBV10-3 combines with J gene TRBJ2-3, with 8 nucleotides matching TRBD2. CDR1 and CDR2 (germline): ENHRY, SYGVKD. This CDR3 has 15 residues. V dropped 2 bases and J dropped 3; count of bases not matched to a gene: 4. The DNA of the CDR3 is TGTGCCATCAGTGAGGGAGCGGGAGAAACAGATACGCAGTATTTT. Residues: CAISEGAGETDTQYF.

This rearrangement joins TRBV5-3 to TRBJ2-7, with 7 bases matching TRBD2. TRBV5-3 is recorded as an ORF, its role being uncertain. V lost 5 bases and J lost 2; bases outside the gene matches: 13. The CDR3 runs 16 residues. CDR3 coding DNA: TGTGCCAGAAGGGGGGTCCTAGCGGTCCAGACCTACGAGCAGTACTTC. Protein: CARRGVLAVQTYEQYF.